This paragraph reports one TCR beta chain. Its antigen is currently not known. No clone much larger than this one lies a single base away; base qualities are absent. Using the deep immunoSEQ assay, TCR CDR3 regions were amplified from genomic DNA by multiplex PCR. Extracted genomic DNA from each cell subset was distributed evenly across all wells of several immunoSEQ 96-well plates, and each plate was treated as a replicate. For sorted subsets, approximately 200 ng of genomic DNA, equivalent to around 29,000 T cell genomes, went into each replicate PCR. The purified libraries were quantified using a Qubit 3.0 fluorometer, sized with a Bioanalyzer 2100, and then quantified again using the KAPA Library Quantification kit. Each immunoSEQ 96-well plate was sequenced on its own single-read 150-cycle Illumina NextSeq 550 flow cell. In the source study's methods: Because the immunoSEQ output held only junctional sequences and lacked quality scores, the filtering could not match the filtering applied to full-length reads. Sequences were annotated with PyIR, a Python wrapper for IgBLAST v1.9, and V/J genes and CDR3 were assigned using IMGT germline references. Any read was removed if the V/J assignment was weak (E-value above 1e-6), the CDR3 was missing, or the read contained stop codons, out-of-frame junctions, or ambiguous translated residues. V3J clonotypes were defined by identical inferred V gene, J gene, and CDR3 amino acid sequence. The percentage overlap between two repertoires was calculated by dividing the number of shared unique clonotypes by the size of the smaller repertoire. RTK rarefaction, the Chao1 estimator, and Recon v2.1 estimates of unobserved clonotypes were used to assess repertoire richness. OLGA was used to compute generation probabilities for all TCRbeta clonotypes that the gDNA method yielded from a handful of donors. TCRdb carries this immuneACCESS record with in-frame sequences only. Its versions omit some clonotypes, under half of them owing to an unresolved V gene in the studies checked, with the rest unexplained. That table is the source of V, J and clone size, and D and trimming were worked out from the DNA. In all, the sample holds around 700,000 clones, and about 80% of those were seen once. The top ten clonotypes cover roughly 1.9% of the sample.

The entry originates in a study of shared clonotypes between healthy human individuals (dated by TCRdb to 2018 to 2020). Concerning the study at large: The cohort included a few men and a couple of women between 18 and 49 years of age. For each donor, CD4 naive and CD4 memory were each run on three plates, CD8 naive on two plates, and CD8 memory on one plate. To estimate repertoire size and how much clonotype sharing occurs between individuals, the study deeply sequenced the blood TCR repertoires of several healthy adults. To increase sequencing depth and limit assay-specific biases, TCR repertoire library preparation and sequencing were carried out by different laboratories using diverse techniques. Per donor, leukapheresis produced somewhere between about 0.94 and 9.5 billion PBMCs.

The V and J ends are trimmed by 6 bases and 6 bases, leaving 17 bases between them. Spanning cysteine to phenylalanine, the CDR3 consists of 14 amino acids. Only CDR3 DNA remains: 42 bases, in frame from the first base. CDR1 and CDR2, per the germline V gene, are MNHEY and SVGAGI. Broad study findings and their caveats: Sampling was limited to blood, and TCR repertoires in tissue likely differ from TCR repertoires in blood. Around 5.4% of naive CD4, 3.5% of naive CD8, about 2.1% of memory CD4, and about 0.4% of memory CD8 clonotypes were shared across several donors. Pairwise subsampling indicated that sequencing depth was expected to affect the degree of clonotype sharing among donors. Naive subsets generally had larger estimated clonotype richness than memory subsets. Compared with non-shared clonotypes, the clonotypes found in all four sorted-subset donors had higher generation probabilities. Incomplete sequencing was indicated by rarefaction of sorted-subset datasets, despite the large sequencing depth. Because the study included a small number of donors, the genetic and exposure-history diversity represented was limited.

Donors were healthy HIV-negative adults with no recently reported acute infections or vaccinations. Only Caucasian adults living in Nashville, Tennessee, USA were represented among the donors. CD4+ T cells were enriched by magnetic negative selection, after which naive cells were positively selected on CD45RA and the negative fraction was taken as the memory subset. Blood was obtained by leukapheresis, after which PBMCs were separated by Ficoll-Histopaque density gradient centrifugation and cryopreserved in liquid nitrogen vapor phase. Analytical flow cytometry was used to check the purity and quantity of each magnetically sorted T cell population. Genomic DNA was isolated from every sorted fraction and measured by UV absorbance on a Nanodrop 2000c.

Sequenced input: memory CD4+ T cells sorted from blood. This specimen's cell subset or site label, per the study, means: CD45RA-negative fraction. The clonotype was recovered from a young woman in good health. The chain links TRBV6-5 with TRBJ1-2; TRBD1 might be the D gene, on 5 matching bases. For the CDR3, the sequence is CASSPIGQGNGYTF. In nucleotides, the sequence is TGTGCCAGCAGCCCCATCGGGCAGGGTAATGGCTACACCTTC.